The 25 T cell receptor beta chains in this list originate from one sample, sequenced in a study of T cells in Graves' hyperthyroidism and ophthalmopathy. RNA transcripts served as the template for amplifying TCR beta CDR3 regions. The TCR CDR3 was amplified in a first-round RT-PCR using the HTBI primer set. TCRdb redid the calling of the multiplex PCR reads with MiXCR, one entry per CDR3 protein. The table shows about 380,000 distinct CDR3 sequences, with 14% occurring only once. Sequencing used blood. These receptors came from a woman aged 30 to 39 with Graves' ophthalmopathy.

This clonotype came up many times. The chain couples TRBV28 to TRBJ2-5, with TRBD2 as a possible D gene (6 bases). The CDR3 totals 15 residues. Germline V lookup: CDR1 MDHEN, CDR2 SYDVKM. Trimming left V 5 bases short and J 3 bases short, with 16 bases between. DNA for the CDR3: TGTGCCAGCAGTCTACCGGGACTGTCGGAAGAGACCCAGTACTTC. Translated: CASSLPGLSEETQYF.

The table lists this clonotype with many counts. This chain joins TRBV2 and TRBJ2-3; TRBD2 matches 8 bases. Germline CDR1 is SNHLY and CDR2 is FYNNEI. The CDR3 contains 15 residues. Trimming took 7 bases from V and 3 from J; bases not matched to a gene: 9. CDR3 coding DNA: TGTGCCAGCACTAAGGGGCGGGGGGCAACAGATACGCAGTATTTT. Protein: CASTKGRGATDTQYF.

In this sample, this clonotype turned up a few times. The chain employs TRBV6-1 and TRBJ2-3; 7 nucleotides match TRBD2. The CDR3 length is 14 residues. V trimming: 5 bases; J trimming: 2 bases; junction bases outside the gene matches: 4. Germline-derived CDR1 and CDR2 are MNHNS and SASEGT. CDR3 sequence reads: CASSIRGDTDTQYF. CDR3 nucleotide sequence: TGTGCCAGCAGTATCCGGGGGGACACAGATACGCAGTATTTT.

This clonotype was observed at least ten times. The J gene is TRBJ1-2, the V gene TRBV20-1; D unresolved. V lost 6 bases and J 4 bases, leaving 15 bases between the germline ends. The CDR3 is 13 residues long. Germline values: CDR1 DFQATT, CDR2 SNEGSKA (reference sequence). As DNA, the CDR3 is TGCAGTGCGGCAAGGGTGACTGCCTATGGCTACACCTTC. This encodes CSAARVTAYGYTF.

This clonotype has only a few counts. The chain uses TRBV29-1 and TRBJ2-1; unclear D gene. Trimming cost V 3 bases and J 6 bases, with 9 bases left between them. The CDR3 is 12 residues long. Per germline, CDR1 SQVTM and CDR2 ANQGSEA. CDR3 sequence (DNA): TGCAGCGTTGACGGCCAGTTCAATGAGCAGTTCTTC. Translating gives CSVDGQFNEQFF.

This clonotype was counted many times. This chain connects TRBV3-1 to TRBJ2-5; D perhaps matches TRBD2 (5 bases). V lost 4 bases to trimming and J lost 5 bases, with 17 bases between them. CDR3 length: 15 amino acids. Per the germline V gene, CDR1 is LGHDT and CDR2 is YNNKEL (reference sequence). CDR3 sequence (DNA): TGTGCCAGCAGCCTTTACTCTTCTCCGGGGGAGACCCAGTACTTC. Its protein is CASSLYSSPGETQYF.

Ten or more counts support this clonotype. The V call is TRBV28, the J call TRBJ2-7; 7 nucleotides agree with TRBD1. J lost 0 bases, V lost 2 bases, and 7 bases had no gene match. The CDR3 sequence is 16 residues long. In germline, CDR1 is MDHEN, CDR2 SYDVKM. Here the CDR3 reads CASSLRGGTSSYEQYF. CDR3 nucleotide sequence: TGTGCCAGCAGTTTACGAGGGGGCACATCCTCCTACGAGCAGTACTTC.

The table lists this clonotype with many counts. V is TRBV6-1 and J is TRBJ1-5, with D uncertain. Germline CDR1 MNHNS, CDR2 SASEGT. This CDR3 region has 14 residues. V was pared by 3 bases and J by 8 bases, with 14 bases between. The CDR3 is CASSELGPIEPQHF. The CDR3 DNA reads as TGTGCCAGCAGTGAGCTGGGCCCCATAGAGCCCCAGCATTTT.

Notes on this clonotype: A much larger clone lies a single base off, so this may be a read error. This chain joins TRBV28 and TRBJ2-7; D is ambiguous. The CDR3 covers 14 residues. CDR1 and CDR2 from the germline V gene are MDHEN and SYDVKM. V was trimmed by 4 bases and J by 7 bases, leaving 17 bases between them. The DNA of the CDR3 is TGTGCCAGCAGTTCAGCCTGGGGTTCTTATGAGCAGTACTTC. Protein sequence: CASSSAWGSYEQYF.

CDR3 sequence reads: CASQGANTEAFF. DNA of the CDR3: TGTGCCAGCCAGGGGGCGAACACTGAAGCTTTCTTT. This chain links TRBV2 with TRBJ1-1, with 8 bases matching TRBD1. Trimming at V came to 8 bases and at J to 1 base, leaving 0 bases not matched to a gene. The CDR3 extends over 12 amino acids. Germline CDR1 SNHLY, CDR2 FYNNEI.

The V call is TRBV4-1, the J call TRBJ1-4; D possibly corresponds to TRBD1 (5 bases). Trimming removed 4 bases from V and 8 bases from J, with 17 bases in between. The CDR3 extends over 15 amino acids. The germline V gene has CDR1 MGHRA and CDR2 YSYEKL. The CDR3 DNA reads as TGCGCCAGCAGCCCACTGGGACCGATTATAGAAAAACTGTTTTTT. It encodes CASSPLGPIIEKLFF.

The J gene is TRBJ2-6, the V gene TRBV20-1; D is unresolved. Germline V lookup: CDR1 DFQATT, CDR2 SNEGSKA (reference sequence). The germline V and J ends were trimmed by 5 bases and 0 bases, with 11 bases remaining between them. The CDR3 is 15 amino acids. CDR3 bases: TGCAGTGCTGACCCCTTGCCCTCTGGGGCCAACGTCCTGACTTTC. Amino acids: CSADPLPSGANVLTF.

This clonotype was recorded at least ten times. As DNA, the CDR3 is TGTGCCAGCAGTGGCCGGGACAGGGGTCAGCCCCAGCATTTT. Translation gives CASSGRDRGQPQHF. V usage is TRBV2 and J usage is TRBJ1-5, with 10 nucleotides matching TRBD1. The CDR3 spans 14 residues. Germline assignment: CDR1 SNHLY and CDR2 FYNNEI. The V segment lost 4 bases and the J segment 6 bases; nucleotides outside the gene matches: 3.

CDR3 region: CSVGWAGDTEAFF. The DNA for the CDR3 is TGCAGCGTGGGATGGGCAGGGGACACTGAAGCTTTCTTT. This chain connects TRBV29-1 to TRBJ1-1, with D possibly matching TRBD1 (6 bases). Trimming shortened V by 6 bases and J by 3 bases, and 14 bases separated the two germline ends. This CDR3 has 13 residues. CDR1 and CDR2 (germline): SQVTM, ANQGSEA.

The CDR3 bases are TGCAGTGCTCCAGGGCAGAGCAAGGGCTACAATGAGCAGTTCTTC. Amino acid sequence: CSAPGQSKGYNEQFF. This chain joins TRBV20-1 and TRBJ2-1; tentative D call: TRBD1 (5 bases). The CDR3 runs 15 residues. V was clipped by 5 bases and J by 3 bases, with 17 bases between them. Germline loops: CDR1 DFQATT, CDR2 SNEGSKA (reference sequence).

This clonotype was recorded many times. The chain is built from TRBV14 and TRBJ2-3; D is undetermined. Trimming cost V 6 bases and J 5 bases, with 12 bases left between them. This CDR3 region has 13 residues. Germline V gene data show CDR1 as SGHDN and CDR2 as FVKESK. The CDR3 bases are TGTGCCAGCAGACCACGGATGGGAGATACGCAGTATTTT. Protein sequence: CASRPRMGDTQYF.

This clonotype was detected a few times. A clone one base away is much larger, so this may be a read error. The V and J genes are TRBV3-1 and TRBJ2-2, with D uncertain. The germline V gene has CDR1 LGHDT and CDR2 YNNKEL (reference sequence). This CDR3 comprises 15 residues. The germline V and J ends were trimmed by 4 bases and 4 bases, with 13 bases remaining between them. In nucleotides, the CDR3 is TGTGCCAGCAGCCGCGGCCTGCAGAGCACCGGGGAGCTGTTTTTT. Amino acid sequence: CASSRGLQSTGELFF.

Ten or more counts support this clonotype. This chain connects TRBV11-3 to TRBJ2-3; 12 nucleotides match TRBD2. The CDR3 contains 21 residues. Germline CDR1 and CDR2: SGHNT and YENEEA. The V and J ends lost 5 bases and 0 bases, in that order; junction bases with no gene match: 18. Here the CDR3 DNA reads TGTGCCAGCAGCAGAGAGGGGGTTTTACTAGCGGGGGGTTTCAGCACAGATACGCAGTATTTT. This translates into CASSREGVLLAGGFSTDTQYF.

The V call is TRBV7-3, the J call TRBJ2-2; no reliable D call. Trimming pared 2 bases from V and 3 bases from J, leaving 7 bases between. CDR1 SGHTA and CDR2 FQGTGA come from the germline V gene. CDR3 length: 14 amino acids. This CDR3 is CASSLSRDTGELFF. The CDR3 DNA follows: TGTGCCAGCAGCTTATCAAGAGACACCGGGGAGCTGTTTTTT.

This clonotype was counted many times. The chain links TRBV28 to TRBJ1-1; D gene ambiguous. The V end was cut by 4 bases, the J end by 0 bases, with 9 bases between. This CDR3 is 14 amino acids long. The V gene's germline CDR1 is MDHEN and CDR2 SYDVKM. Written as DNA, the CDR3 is TGTGCCAGCAGTTCGGGAGCTCTGAACACTGAAGCTTTCTTT. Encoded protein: CASSSGALNTEAFF.

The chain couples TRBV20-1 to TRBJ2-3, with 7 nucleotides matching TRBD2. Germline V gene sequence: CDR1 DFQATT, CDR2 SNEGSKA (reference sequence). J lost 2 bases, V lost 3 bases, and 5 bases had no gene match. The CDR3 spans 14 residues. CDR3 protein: CSARGGISTDTQYF. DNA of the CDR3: TGCAGTGCTAGGGGGGGGATCTCCACAGATACGCAGTATTTT.

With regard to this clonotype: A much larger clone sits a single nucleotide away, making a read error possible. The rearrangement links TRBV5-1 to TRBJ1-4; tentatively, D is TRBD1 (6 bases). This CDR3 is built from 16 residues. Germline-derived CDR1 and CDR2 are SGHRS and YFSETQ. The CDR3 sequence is CAGSLEAKGGNEKLFF. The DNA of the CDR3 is TGCGCCGGCAGCTTGGAGGCAAAGGGGGGGAATGAAAAACTGTTTTTT.

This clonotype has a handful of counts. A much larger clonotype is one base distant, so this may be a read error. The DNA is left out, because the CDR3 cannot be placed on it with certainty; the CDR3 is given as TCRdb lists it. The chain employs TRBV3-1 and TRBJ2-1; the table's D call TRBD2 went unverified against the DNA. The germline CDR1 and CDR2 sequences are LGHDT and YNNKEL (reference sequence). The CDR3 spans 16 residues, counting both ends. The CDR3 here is CASSLLVASGALGEFF.

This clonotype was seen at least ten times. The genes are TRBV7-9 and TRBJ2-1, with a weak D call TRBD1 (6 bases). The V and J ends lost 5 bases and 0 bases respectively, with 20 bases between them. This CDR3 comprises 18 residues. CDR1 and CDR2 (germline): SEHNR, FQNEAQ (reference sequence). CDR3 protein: CASSSRGLAFSSYNEQFF. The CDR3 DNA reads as TGTGCCAGCAGCAGTAGGGGGTTGGCCTTTAGCTCCTACAATGAGCAGTTCTTC. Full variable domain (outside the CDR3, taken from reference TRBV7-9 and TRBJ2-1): DTGVSQNPRHKITKRGQNVTFRCDPISEHNRLYWYRQTLGQGPEFLTYFQNEAQLEKSRLLSDRFSAERPKGSFSTLEIQRTEQGDSAMYLCASSSRGLAFSSYNEQFFGPGTRLTVL.

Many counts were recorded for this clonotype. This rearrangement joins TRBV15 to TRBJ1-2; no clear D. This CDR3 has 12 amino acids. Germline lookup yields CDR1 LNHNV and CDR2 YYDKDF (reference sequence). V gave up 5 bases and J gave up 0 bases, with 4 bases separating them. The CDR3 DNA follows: TGTGCCACCAGCGAGACTAACTATGGCTACACCTTC. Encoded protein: CATSETNYGYTF.